This T cell receptor beta chain was captured by sequencing in a study of T-cell reconstitution after alpha-beta-depleted transplantation in children. Study findings and constraints: Day-60 TCRbeta diversity that was high in some patients was derived from surviving recipient T cells and thymic progenitors. Newly generated T cells supplied most T-cell counts and diversity one year post-transplant. Where alpha-beta T cells came from about two months after transplant was reportedly several hundred expanded graft clones.

This clonotype appeared a few times. No antigen is known for it. Preparation of the TCRbeta library used unique molecular identifiers. TCRdb ran MiXCR on the PCR reads and lists one entry per CDR3 protein. Of about 98,000 distinct CDR3 sequences listed, around 22% were seen once; the top ten hold about 20%. Deletions cut 1 base from V and 2 bases from J, with 12 bases between. The CDR3 totals 15 residues. This chain uses TRBV12-3 or TRBV12-4 with TRBJ2-7; a weak D match, TRBD2 (7 bases). This TCR derives from a boy aged 2 to 9 with acute lymphoblastic leukemia, due to receive a stem cell transplant. The specimen comprised PBMCs, sampled before TCRalphabeta/CD19-depleted stem cell transplant. The CDR3 protein is CASSLGGGGPYEQYF. In nucleotides, the CDR3 is TGTGCCAGCAGTTTAGGAGGGGGGGGCCCCTACGAGCAGTACTTC.